The present T cell receptor (beta chain) was sequenced within a study of shared clonotypes between healthy human individuals. Study-level results: A generally larger estimated richness was seen in naive subsets than in memory subsets.

Germline V gene data show CDR1 as SGHNT and CDR2 as YENEEA. With 6 bases clipped from V and 6 bases from J, the junction kept 4 bases outside the gene matches. This CDR3 region has 13 residues. As to this clone: The antigen remains unidentified.

Under the authors' procedure: Filtering of immunoSEQ junctional sequences could not match full-length read filtering. TCRdb's copy holds only in-frame clones and misses some; the assay was immunoSEQ multiplex PCR. V and J calls plus clone size are reproduced from that table; the DNA served to infer D and trimming. There are more than 2,000,000 clones in the sample; more than 85% occur only once, and 0.39% lies in the top ten. This sequence joins TRBV11-3 and TRBJ2-1; 8 bases fit TRBD2. The receptor comes from a man in his late teens or twenties in good health. Some clones in this sample may be carry-over from other donors' samples. The sample comprised naive CD4+ T cells from PBMCs. Subset given: CD45RA+ positively selected. The chain's CDR3 is CASSKGLANEQFF. CDR3 bases: TGTGCCAGCAGTAAAGGACTAGCCAATGAGCAGTTCTTC.